The 24 T cell receptor beta chains in this list originate from one sample, sequenced in a study of cytomegalovirus exposure and HLA in healthy donors. This PCR relied on a set of 60 Vbeta primers and 13 Jbeta primers. Profiling relied on immunoSEQ multiplex PCR, and the TCRdb table lists in-frame clones only, not all of them. The sample lists 68,000 or so clones, just under 80% seen once, with less than 5% in the top ten. Sequencing input: PBMCs. Receptor source: a woman aged 25 to 39 in good health and CMV-seronegative.

This clone came up a few times. The chain uses TRBV15 and TRBJ2-1; D perhaps matches TRBD2 (5 bases). Deletions cut 5 bases from V and 9 bases from J, with 14 bases between. CDR3 size: 13 residues. From germline, CDR1 is LNHNV and CDR2 YYDKDF (reference sequence). CDR3 DNA sequence: TGTGCCACCAGCCCTATAAGCGGCAGTGAGCAGTTCTTC. Protein: CATSPISGSEQFF.

The chain combines TRBV6-6 with TRBJ2-1, with TRBD2 identical over 10 bases. Losses at the gene ends were 4 bases for V and 7 bases for J; bases not matched to a gene: 7. CDR3 length: 15 residues. Germline assignment: CDR1 MNHNY and CDR2 SVGAGI (reference sequence). CDR3 in DNA: TGTGCCAGCAGTTCCACTAGCGGGAACGTGAATGAGCAGTTCTTC. Translated, it gives CASSSTSGNVNEQFF.

The rearrangement links TRBV5-1 to TRBJ2-7; TRBD2 matches 9 bases. V lost 0 bases to trimming and J lost 3 bases; unmatched junction nucleotides: 1. CDR3 length equals 14 residues. Germline V CDR1 and CDR2: SGHRS, YFSETQ. CDR3 residues: CASSLGSGGYEQYF. The CDR3 coding sequence is TGCGCCAGCAGCTTGGGTAGCGGGGGCTACGAGCAGTACTTC.

The chain's CDR3 is CASSYQGDTEAFF. CDR3 in DNA: TGTGCCAGCAGCTACCAGGGCGACACTGAAGCTTTCTTT. V gene TRBV7-3 combines with J gene TRBJ1-1; D perhaps matches TRBD1 (5 bases). The CDR3 is 13 residues long. Germline CDR1 and CDR2: SGHTA and FQGTGA. The V end lost 4 bases, the J end lost 3 bases, and 9 bases lay between the germline ends.

In its sample, this clone was seen once. V usage is TRBV7-3 and J usage is TRBJ1-2; D might be TRBD1 (5 bases). Germline V CDR1 and CDR2: SGHTA, FQGTGA. The CDR3 spans 13 residues. V gave up 2 bases and J gave up 8 bases, with 12 bases separating them. The CDR3 DNA reads as TGTGCCAGCAGCTTAGGGGCACTCCAAGGCTACACCTTC. This sequence encodes CASSLGALQGYTF.

The chain is built from TRBV6-5 and TRBJ2-5, with D tentatively TRBD2 (5 bases). The CDR3 loop spans 15 amino acids. Germline V gene sequence: CDR1 MNHEY, CDR2 SVGAGI. Trimming removed 4 bases from V and 5 bases from J, with 17 bases in between. The CDR3 reads CASSSGRVPRETQYF. The CDR3 DNA is TGTGCCAGCAGTTCCGGGCGGGTCCCTCGGGAGACCCAGTACTTC.

This clone was seen only a few times. The gene calls are TRBV7-9 and TRBJ1-4; a possible D gene is TRBD1 (5 bases). V was cut by 4 bases and J by 3 bases, with 15 bases left in between. The length of the CDR3 is 16 residues. CDR1 is SEHNR and CDR2 is FQNEAQ in the germline V gene (reference sequence). The CDR3 DNA sequence: TGTGCCAGCAGCTCGAGAACAGGAGCCCCTAATGAAAAACTGTTTTTT. Its protein product is CASSSRTGAPNEKLFF.

The chain combines TRBV4-3 with TRBJ1-1; 8 nucleotides line up with TRBD1. Trimming took 0 bases from V and 11 from J; bases not matched to a gene: 5. CDR3 length: 13 residues. The germline gives CDR1 LGHNA, CDR2 YSLEER. CDR3 in amino acids: CASSQDTGGEAFF. CDR3 nucleotides: TGCGCCAGCAGCCAAGATACAGGGGGTGAGGCTTTCTTT.

The V call is TRBV7-6, the J call TRBJ1-5; D call uncertain. V dropped 2 bases and J dropped 9 bases, with 8 bases sitting between them. Germline V lookup: CDR1 SGHVS, CDR2 FNYEAQ. The CDR3 covers 12 residues. CDR3 sequence: CASSLTAGPQHF. The CDR3 region has the DNA TGTGCCAGCAGCTTAACCGCAGGGCCCCAGCATTTT.

The CDR3 reads CASSERDRGLSGYTF. The DNA for the CDR3 is TGTGCCAGCAGTGAACGAGACAGAGGTCTTTCTGGCTACACCTTC. The J gene is TRBJ1-2, the V gene TRBV6-1; a weak D match, TRBD1 (5 bases). The CDR3 loop spans 15 amino acids. Trimming took off 2 bases at V and 7 bases at J, with 17 bases between the two ends. The V gene's germline CDR1 is MNHNS and CDR2 SASEGT.

The V call is TRBV6-6, the J call TRBJ1-1, with D maybe TRBD1 (6 bases). From germline, CDR1 is MNHNY and CDR2 SVGAGI (reference sequence). The CDR3 is 15 residues long. With 6 bases removed from V and 0 bases from J, the gap between germline ends came to 14 bases. Written as DNA, the CDR3 is TGTGCCAGCAGACAAGGACAGCCTTTGAACACTGAAGCTTTCTTT. Residues: CASRQGQPLNTEAFF.

The chain has TRBV9 and TRBJ2-2; 7 nucleotides agree with TRBD1. The CDR3 has 15 amino acids. Germline CDR1 reads SGDLS; CDR2 reads YYNGEE. V shed 0 bases and J 5 bases; nucleotides not matched to a gene: 4. The CDR3 region is CASSVGEQGTGELFF. CDR3 DNA sequence: TGTGCCAGCAGCGTAGGGGAACAGGGGACCGGGGAGCTGTTTTTT.

The V call is TRBV5-7, the J call TRBJ1-4; a possible D gene is TRBD1 (5 bases). TRBV5-7 is noted as an ORF with a role that remains uncertain. The CDR3 has 16 amino acids. V was cut by 4 bases and J by 4 bases, with 17 bases left in between. Here the CDR3 DNA reads TGTGCCAGCAGCCCGCTGGGGCATTCCCTTAATGAAAAACTGTTTTTT. It is translated as CASSPLGHSLNEKLFF.

This chain joins TRBV6-5 and TRBJ2-1; tentative D call: TRBD2 (7 bases). Trimming took 8 bases from V and 7 from J, leaving 18 bases between them. This CDR3 contains 14 residues. Germline V gene sequence: CDR1 MNHEY, CDR2 SVGAGI. CDR3 protein: CASGRGKVVNEQFF. The CDR3 region has the DNA TGTGCCAGCGGGAGGGGGAAAGTGGTGAATGAGCAGTTCTTC.

This chain links TRBV25-1 with TRBJ1-3; no clear D. CDR3 length: 12 amino acids. Germline CDR1 and CDR2: MGHDK and SYGVNS. Trimming shortened V by 4 bases and J by 4 bases, and 5 bases separated the two germline ends. Written as DNA, the CDR3 is TGTGCCAGCAGTGTCCAGGGAAACACCATATATTTT. Its translation: CASSVQGNTIYF.

The V gene is TRBV4-1, the J gene TRBJ2-1; D might be TRBD2 (5 bases). Germline-derived CDR1 and CDR2 are MGHRA and YSYEKL. This CDR3 spans 17 amino acids. Deletions cut 0 bases from V and 6 bases from J, with 18 bases between. CDR3 protein: CASSQERGQPKSNEQFF. CDR3 DNA: TGCGCCAGCAGCCAAGAACGCGGGCAGCCGAAAAGCAATGAGCAGTTCTTC.

V usage is TRBV2 and J usage is TRBJ1-5; D is perhaps TRBD1 (5 bases). The CDR3 consists of 16 residues. V gave up 6 bases and J gave up 0 bases, with 15 bases separating them. Germline CDR1 SNHLY, CDR2 FYNNEI. CDR3: CASRHPQGYSNQPQHF. Here the CDR3 DNA reads TGTGCCAGCAGGCATCCCCAGGGATATAGCAATCAGCCCCAGCATTTT.

This sequence joins TRBV30 and TRBJ1-6, with 7 nucleotides matching TRBD1. The length of the CDR3 is 16 residues. V trimming: 0 bases; J trimming: 7 bases; junction bases outside the gene matches: 9. Germline V gene sequence: CDR1 GTSNPN, CDR2 SVGIG (reference sequence). The CDR3 here is CAWSVLSGRGNSPLHF. The CDR3 DNA follows: TGTGCCTGGAGTGTACTGTCCGGCAGGGGGAATTCACCCCTCCACTTT. The full variable domain, its missing parts supplied by reference TRBV30 and TRBJ1-6, is SQTIHQWPATLVQPVGSPLSLECTVEGTSNPNLYWYRQAAGRGLQLLFYSVGIGQISSEVPQNLSASRPQDRQFILSSKKLLLSDSGFYLCAWSVLSGRGNSPLHFGNGTRLTVT.

V and J are TRBV5-1 and TRBJ2-1; no clear D. V was cut by 4 bases and J by 4 bases, with 6 bases left in between. From germline, CDR1 is SGHRS and CDR2 YFSETQ. This CDR3 is 12 amino acids long. The CDR3 DNA reads TGCGCCAGCAGCCGCCAGTACAATGAGCAGTTCTTC. Translation: CASSRQYNEQFF.

J is TRBJ1-5 and V is TRBV7-2; TRBD1 agrees at 8 bases. Trimming cost V 2 bases and J 0 bases; bases outside gene matches: 0. The CDR3 is 15 amino acids. CDR1 is SGHTA and CDR2 is FQGNSA in the germline V gene. The CDR3 DNA sequence: TGTGCCAGCAGCTTACAGGGGGCTAGCAATCAGCCCCAGCATTTT. It translates to CASSLQGASNQPQHF. Full variable domain (outside the CDR3, taken from reference TRBV7-2 and TRBJ1-5): GAGVSQSPSNKVTEKGKDVELRCDPISGHTALYWYRQSLGQGLEFLIYFQGNSAPDKSGLPSDRFSAERTGGSVSTLTIQRTQQEDSAVYLCASSLQGASNQPQHFGDGTRLSIL.

The J gene is TRBJ1-1, the V gene TRBV6-5; maybe TRBD1 (5 bases). The germline V gene encodes CDR1 MNHEY and CDR2 SVGAGI. This CDR3 has 13 residues. V was trimmed by 6 bases and J by 1 base, leaving 9 bases between them. CDR3 region: CASSLTGNTEAFF. The CDR3 DNA follows: TGTGCCAGCAGCCTCACAGGGAACACTGAAGCTTTCTTT.

The rearrangement links TRBV29-1 to TRBJ2-7, with D possibly matching TRBD1 (6 bases). CDR1 SQVTM and CDR2 ANQGSEA come from the germline V gene. Trimming removed 7 bases at V and 3 bases at J, with 13 bases between. This CDR3 has 12 residues. CDR3 bases: TGCAGCGGTCAGGGGACATTCTACGAGCAGTACTTC. Translated, it gives CSGQGTFYEQYF.

J is TRBJ1-6 and V is TRBV14; D unclear. Germline CDR1 SGHDN, CDR2 FVKESK. Trimming removed 5 bases from V and 9 bases from J, with 8 bases in between. CDR3 length: 12 amino acids. The CDR3 DNA sequence: TGTGCCAGCAGCTTTGAGGGTTCACCCCTCCACTTT. Its protein product is CASSFEGSPLHF.

V is TRBV6-4 and J is TRBJ1-2; 10 bases are shared with TRBD1. Germline-derived CDR1 and CDR2 are MRHNA and SNTAGT. J was trimmed by 0 bases and V by 5 bases; bases with no gene match: 6. The CDR3 length is 16 residues. The CDR3 protein is CASSPDRGATNYGYTF. The CDR3 DNA follows: TGTGCCAGCAGTCCGGACAGGGGGGCCACTAACTATGGCTACACCTTC.